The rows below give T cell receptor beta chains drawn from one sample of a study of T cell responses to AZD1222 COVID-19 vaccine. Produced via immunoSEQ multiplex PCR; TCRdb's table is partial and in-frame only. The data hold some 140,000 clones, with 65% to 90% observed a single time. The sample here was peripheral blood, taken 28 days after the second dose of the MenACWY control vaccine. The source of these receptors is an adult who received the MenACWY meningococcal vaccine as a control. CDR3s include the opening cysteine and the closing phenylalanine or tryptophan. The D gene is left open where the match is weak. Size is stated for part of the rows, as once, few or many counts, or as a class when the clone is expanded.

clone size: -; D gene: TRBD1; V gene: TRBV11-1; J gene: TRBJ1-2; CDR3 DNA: TGTGCCAGCAGCTCCCGGACAGGCGGTGAAAGAGGCTACACCTTC; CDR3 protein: CASSSRTGGERGYTF
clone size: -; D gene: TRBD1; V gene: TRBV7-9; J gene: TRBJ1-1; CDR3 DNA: TGTGCCAGCAGCTACTCGGACAGGGGAGCGGTGAACACTGAAGCTTTCTTT; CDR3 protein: CASSYSDRGAVNTEAFF
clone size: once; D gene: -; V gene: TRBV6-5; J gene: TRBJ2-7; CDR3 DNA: TGTGCCAGCAAGGACATTCACGAGCAGTACTTC; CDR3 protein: CASKDIHEQYF
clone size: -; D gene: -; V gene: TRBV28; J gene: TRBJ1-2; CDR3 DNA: TGTGCCAGCAGTTTAGCCAGCGCTAACTATGGCTACACCTTC; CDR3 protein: CASSLASANYGYTF
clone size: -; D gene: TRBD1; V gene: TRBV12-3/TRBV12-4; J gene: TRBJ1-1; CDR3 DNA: TGTGCCAGCAGGCTCGGGACAGGGACTGAAGCTTTCTTT; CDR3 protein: CASRLGTGTEAFF
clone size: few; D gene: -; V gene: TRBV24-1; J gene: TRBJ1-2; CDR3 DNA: TGTGCCACCAGTGAACGGGGATTATCCTATGGCTACACCTTC; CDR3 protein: CATSERGLSYGYTF
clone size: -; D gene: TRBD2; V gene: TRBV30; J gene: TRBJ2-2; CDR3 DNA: TGTGCCTGGGTCGGGGGACTAGCGGGGGCCTTGAACACCGGGGAGCTGTTTTTT; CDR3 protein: CAWVGGLAGALNTGELFF
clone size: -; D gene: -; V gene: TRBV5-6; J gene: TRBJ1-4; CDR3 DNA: TGTGCCAGCAGCTTGAGCGCAACTAATGAAAAACTGTTTTTT; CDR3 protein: CASSLSATNEKLFF
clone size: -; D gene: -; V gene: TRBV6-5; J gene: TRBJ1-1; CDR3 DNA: TGTGCCAGCAATGTTTACGAGATGAACACTGAAGCTTTCTTT; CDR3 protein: CASNVYEMNTEAFF
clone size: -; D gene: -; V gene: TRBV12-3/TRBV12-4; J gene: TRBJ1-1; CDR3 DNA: TGTGCCAGCAGACTGACATGGGACACTGAAGCTTTCTTT; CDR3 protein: CASRLTWDTEAFF
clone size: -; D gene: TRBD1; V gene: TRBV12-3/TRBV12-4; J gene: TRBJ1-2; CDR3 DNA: TGTGCCAGCATCAACCAGGGGGCTTATGGCTACACCTTC; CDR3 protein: CASINQGAYGYTF
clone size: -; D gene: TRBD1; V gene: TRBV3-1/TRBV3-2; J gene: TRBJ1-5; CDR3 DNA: TGTGCCAGCAGCCAAGTAGGCGGGACAGGTGGCAATCAGCCCCAGCATTTT; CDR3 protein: CASSQVGGTGGNQPQHF
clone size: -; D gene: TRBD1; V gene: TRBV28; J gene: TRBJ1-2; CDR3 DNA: TGTGCCAGCAGACCAATCGGACAGGGGGCATCGATTGGCTACACCTTC; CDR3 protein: CASRPIGQGASIGYTF
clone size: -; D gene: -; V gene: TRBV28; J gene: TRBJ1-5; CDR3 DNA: TGTGCCAGCACGGGGCCGGGGCAAAGCAATCAGCCCCAGCATTTT; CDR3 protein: CASTGPGQSNQPQHF
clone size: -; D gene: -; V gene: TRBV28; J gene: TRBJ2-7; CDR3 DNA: TGTGCCATCGACAAGGTTGGATACGAGCAGTACTTC; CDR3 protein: CAIDKVGYEQYF
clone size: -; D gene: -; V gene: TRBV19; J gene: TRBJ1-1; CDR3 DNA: TGTGCCAGTGACCGAGGCGGTACGAACACTGAAGCTTTCTTT; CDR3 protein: CASDRGGTNTEAFF
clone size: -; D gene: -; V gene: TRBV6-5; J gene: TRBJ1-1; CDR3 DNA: TGTGCCAGCAGCCCATCGGGCACTGAAGCTTTCTTT; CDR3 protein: CASSPSGTEAFF
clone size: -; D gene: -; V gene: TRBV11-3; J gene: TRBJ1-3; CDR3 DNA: TGTGCCAGCAGACCAAGTTCTGGAAACACCATATATTTT; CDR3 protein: CASRPSSGNTIYF
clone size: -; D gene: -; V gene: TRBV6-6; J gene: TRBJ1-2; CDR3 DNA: TGTGCCAGCAGCGACTCATATGGCTACACCTTC; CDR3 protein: CASSDSYGYTF
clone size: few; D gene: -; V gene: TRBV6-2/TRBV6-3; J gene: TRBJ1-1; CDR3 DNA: TGTGCCAGCAGTTACGAGGGAACGAGAGCTTTCTTT; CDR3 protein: CASSYEGTRAFF
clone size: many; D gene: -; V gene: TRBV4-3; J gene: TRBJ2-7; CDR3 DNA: TGCGCCAGCAGCCAAGATAATAGCGCTAGCTCCTACGAGCAGTACTTC; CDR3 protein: CASSQDNSASSYEQYF
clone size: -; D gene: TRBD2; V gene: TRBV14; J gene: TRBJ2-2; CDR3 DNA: TGTGCCAGCAGCCAAGAACTAGCGGGACCCACCGGGGAGCTGTTTTTT; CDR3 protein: CASSQELAGPTGELFF
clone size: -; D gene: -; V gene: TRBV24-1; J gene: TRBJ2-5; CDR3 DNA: TGTGCCACCAGTGTGGGAAATCAAGAGACCCAGTACTTC; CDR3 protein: CATSVGNQETQYF
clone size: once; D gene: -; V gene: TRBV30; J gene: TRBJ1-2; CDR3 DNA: TGTGCCTGGAGTAGCTTCATGGGAAACTATGGCTACACCTTC; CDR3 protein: CAWSSFMGNYGYTF
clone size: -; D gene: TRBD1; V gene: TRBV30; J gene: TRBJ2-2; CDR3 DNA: TGTGCCTGGAGCAACAGGGGGCGGACTAAGAAAACTACCGGGGAGCTGTTTTTT; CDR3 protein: CAWSNRGRTKKTTGELFF
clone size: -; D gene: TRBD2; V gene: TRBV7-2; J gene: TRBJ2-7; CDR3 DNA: TGTGCCAGCAGCTTAGGGCTAGCGGTGACCTACGAGCAGTACTTC; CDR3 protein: CASSLGLAVTYEQYF
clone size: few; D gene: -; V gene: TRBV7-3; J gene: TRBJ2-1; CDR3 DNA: TGTGCCAGCAGCCCGGCCCCCAACAGTAATGAGCAGTTCTTC; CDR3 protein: CASSPAPNSNEQFF
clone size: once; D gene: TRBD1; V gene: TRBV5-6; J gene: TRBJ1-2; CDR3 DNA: TGTGCCAGCAGCTCGGAGGTCGGGACAGGTCCGTTCCTGATCAGCTACACCTTC; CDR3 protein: CASSSEVGTGPFLISYTF
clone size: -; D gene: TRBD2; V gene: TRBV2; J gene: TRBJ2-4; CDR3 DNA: TGTGCCAGCAGTGAGACTAGCGGGGTCGGGGTTCAGTACTTC; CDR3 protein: CASSETSGVGVQYF
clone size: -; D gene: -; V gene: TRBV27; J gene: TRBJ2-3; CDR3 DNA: TGTGCCAGCAGTTACTGGAGGGGGGGCGGGACAGATACGCAGTATTTT; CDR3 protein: CASSYWRGGGTDTQYF
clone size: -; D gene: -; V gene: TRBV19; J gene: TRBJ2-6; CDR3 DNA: TGTGCCAGTAATCTGCGGGGAGCTGGGGCCAACGTCCTGACTTTC; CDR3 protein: CASNLRGAGANVLTF
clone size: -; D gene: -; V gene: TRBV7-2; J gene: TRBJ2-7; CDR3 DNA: TGTGCCAGCAGCTTAGAAAGGACCTACGAGCAGTACTTC; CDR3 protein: CASSLERTYEQYF
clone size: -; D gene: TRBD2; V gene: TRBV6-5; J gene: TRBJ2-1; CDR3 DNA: TGTGCCAGCAGTATGGGGGGGGTAGGATATGGTGAGCAGTTCTTC; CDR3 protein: CASSMGGVGYGEQFF
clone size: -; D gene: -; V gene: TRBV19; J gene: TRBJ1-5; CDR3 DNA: TGTGCCAGTACCCCGGGCAGGGGAGCCCAGCATTTT; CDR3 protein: CASTPGRGAQHF
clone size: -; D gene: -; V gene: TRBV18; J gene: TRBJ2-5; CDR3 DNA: TGTGCCAGCTCACCAGGCAGGCGAGAGACCCAGTACTTC; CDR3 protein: CASSPGRRETQYF
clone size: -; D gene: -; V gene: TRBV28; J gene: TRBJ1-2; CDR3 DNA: TGTGCCAGCAGTCCAAGCGTGAGAGGCTACACCTTC; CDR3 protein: CASSPSVRGYTF
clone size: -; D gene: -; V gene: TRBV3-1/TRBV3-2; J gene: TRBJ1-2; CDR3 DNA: TGTGCCAGCAGCTCCAGGGGAATCTCTGGCTACACCTTC; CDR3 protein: CASSSRGISGYTF
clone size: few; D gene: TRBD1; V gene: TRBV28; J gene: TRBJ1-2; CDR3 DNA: TGTGCCAGCAGCCCCCACAGGGGCGGGGATGGCTACACCTTC; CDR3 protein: CASSPHRGGDGYTF
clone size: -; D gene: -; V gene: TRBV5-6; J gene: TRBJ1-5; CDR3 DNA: TGTGCCAGCAGCGAATGGACAGCCCGCAATCAGCCCCAGCATTTT; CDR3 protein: CASSEWTARNQPQHF
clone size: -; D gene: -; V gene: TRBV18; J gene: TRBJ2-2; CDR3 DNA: TGTGCCAGCTCACCACCCTCCCCGGCGAACACCGGGGAGCTGTTTTTT; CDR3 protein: CASSPPSPANTGELFF
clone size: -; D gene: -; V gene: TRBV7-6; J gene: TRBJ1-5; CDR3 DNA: TGTGCCAGCAGCTTAGGAGCCATAGGGAGCAATCAGCCCCAGCATTTT; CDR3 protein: CASSLGAIGSNQPQHF
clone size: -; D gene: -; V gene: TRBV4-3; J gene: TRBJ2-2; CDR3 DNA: TGCGCCAGCAGCCAAGATCGGCTCCTCACCGGGGAGCTGTTTTTT; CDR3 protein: CASSQDRLLTGELFF
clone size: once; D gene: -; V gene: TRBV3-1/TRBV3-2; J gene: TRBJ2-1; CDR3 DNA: TGTGCCAGCAGCCAAGCATCCTACAATGAGCAGTTCTTC; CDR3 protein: CASSQASYNEQFF
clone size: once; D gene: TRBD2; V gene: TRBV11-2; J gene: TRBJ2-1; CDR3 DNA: TGTGCCAGCAGGGACCCCGGGACTAGCGGGGGCCTTGAGCAGTTCTTC; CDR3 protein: CASRDPGTSGGLEQFF
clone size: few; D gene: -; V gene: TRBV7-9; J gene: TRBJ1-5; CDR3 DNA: TGTGCCAGCAGCTTAAGCGGGAATCAGCCCCAGCATTTT; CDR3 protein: CASSLSGNQPQHF
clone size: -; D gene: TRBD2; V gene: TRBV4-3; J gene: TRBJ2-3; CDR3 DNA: TGCGCCAGCAGCCAAGAATCTAGGCAGGGGAGGACTAGCGGCACAGATACGCAGTATTTT; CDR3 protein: CASSQESRQGRTSGTDTQYF
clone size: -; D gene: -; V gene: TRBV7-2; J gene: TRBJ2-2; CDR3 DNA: TGTGCCAGCAGCTTAGAGTCGGTCGGGGAGCTGTTTTTT; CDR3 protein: CASSLESVGELFF
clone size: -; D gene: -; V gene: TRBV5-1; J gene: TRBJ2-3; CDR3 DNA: TGCGCCAGCAGCTTGGTTGCGGGGGCCTCACCAGATACGCAGTATTTT; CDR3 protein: CASSLVAGASPDTQYF
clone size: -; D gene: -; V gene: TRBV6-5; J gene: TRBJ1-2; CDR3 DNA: TGTGCCAGCCTAAGACGGGGGAGTAACTATGGCTACACCTTC; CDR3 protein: CASLRRGSNYGYTF
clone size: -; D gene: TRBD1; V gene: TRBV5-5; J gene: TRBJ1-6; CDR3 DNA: TGTGCCAGCAGCTCAGGGGGGCGAGGGATTAATTCACCCCTCCACTTT; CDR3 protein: CASSSGGRGINSPLHF
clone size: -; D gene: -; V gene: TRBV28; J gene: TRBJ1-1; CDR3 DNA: TGTGCCAGCAGTGTTCCCCCAGGGCACACTGAAGCTTTCTTT; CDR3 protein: CASSVPPGHTEAFF
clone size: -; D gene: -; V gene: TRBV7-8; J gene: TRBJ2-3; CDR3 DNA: TGTGCCAGCAGCCCCCTCTGGGGGTGGGGAGATACGCAGTATTTT; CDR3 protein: CASSPLWGWGDTQYF
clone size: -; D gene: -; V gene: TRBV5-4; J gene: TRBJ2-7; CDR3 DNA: TGTGCCAGCAGTGTCGGAGGGAGACAGAGCTACGAGCAGTACTTC; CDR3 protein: CASSVGGRQSYEQYF
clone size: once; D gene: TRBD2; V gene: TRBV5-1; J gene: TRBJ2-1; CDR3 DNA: TGCGCCAGCAGCATTAGCGGGGGGGTGTACAATGAGCAGTTCTTC; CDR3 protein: CASSISGGVYNEQFF
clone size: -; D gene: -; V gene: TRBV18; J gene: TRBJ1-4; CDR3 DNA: TGTGCCAGCTCCAACCAGCGGTCGGACGTGAGAGGGGAAAAACTGTTTTTT; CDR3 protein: CASSNQRSDVRGEKLFF
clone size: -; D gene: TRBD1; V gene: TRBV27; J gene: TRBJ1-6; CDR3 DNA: TGTGCCAGCAGTTTAACCGGGACAGGGGGCGATTCACCCCTCCACTTT; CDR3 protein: CASSLTGTGGDSPLHF
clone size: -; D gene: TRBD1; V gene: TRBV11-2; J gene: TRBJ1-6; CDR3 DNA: TGTGCCAGCAGCTCTCTCCGGACAGGGTTGCATTCACCCCTCCACTTT; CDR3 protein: CASSSLRTGLHSPLHF
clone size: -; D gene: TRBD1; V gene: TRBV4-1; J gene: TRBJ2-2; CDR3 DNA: TGCGCCAGCAGCCCCAACCGGGACAGGGGTTGGGGGGAGCTGTTTTTT; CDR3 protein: CASSPNRDRGWGELFF
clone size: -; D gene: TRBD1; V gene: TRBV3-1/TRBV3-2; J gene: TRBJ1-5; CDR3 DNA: TGTGCCAGCAGCCAAGCCAGGGGGGGACCAGAGCCCCAGCATTTT; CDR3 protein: CASSQARGGPEPQHF